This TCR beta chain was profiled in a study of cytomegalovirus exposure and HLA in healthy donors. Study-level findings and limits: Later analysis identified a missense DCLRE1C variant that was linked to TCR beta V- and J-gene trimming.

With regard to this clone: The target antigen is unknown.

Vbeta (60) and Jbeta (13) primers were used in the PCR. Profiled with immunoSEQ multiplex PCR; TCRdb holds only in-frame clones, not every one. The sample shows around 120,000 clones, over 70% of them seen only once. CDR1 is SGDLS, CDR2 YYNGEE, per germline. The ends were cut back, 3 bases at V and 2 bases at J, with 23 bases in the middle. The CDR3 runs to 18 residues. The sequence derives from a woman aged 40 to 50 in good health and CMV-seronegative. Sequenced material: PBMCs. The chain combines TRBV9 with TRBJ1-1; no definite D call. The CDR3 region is CASSADYGERALNTEAFF. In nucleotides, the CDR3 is TGTGCCAGCAGCGCGGACTATGGTGAGCGAGCATTAAACACTGAAGCTTTCTTT.